One and the same sample provided the 9 T cell receptor beta chains below, sequenced in a study of blood T cell repertoires in COVID-19. Sequencing used immunoSEQ multiplex PCR; TCRdb keeps in-frame clones, though not all of them. The table includes under 200,000 clones, about 80% detected once. Source material: peripheral blood. These receptors originate from a human donor with acute or convalescent COVID-19. The donor label of this sample is uncertain.

The chain uses TRBV3-1 (or the pseudogene TRBV3-2) and TRBJ2-4, with D tentatively TRBD2 (5 bases). Trimming removed 3 bases from V and 0 bases from J, with 6 bases in between. Germline V lookup: CDR1 LGHDT, CDR2 YNNKEL (reference sequence). This CDR3 comprises 14 residues. The CDR3 loop reads CASSQRVAKNIQYF. CDR3 in DNA: TGTGCCAGCAGCCAGAGGGTAGCCAAAAACATTCAGTACTTC.

This clone was recorded a few times. V usage is TRBV28 and J usage is TRBJ1-4; D is possibly TRBD1 (6 bases). Germline assignment: CDR1 MDHEN and CDR2 SYDVKM. The CDR3 covers 16 residues. The germline V and J ends were trimmed by 6 bases and 8 bases, with 22 bases remaining between them. In DNA form, the CDR3 reads TGTGCCAGCAGCCTAACGGGGGGGACAAGAGGGGAAAAACTGTTTTTT. This sequence encodes CASSLTGGTRGEKLFF.

J is TRBJ1-2 and V is TRBV30; 9 nucleotides line up with TRBD1. Germline V CDR1 and CDR2: GTSNPN, SVGIG (reference sequence). V gave up 3 bases and J gave up 8 bases; unmatched junction bases: 10. The CDR3 is made up of 14 amino acids. In DNA form, the CDR3 reads TGTGCCTGGAGCCCCGGGACAGGGAAAGGGGGCTACACCTTC. Protein product: CAWSPGTGKGGYTF.

CDR3 loop: CASSQAGSGNQPQHF. CDR3 nucleotide sequence: TGTGCCAGCAGCCAAGCGGGGTCTGGCAATCAGCCCCAGCATTTT. The chain links TRBV14 to TRBJ1-5; D ambiguous. CDR3 size: 15 residues. Germline V lookup: CDR1 SGHDN, CDR2 FVKESK. The V end lost 1 base, the J end lost 2 bases, and 9 bases lay between the germline ends.

This sequence joins TRBV5-4 and TRBJ2-3; possible D gene TRBD1, 6 bases. The germline CDR1 and CDR2 sequences are SGHNT and YYREEE (reference sequence). Trimming removed 0 bases at V and 6 bases at J, with 11 bases between. CDR3 length equals 14 residues. Here the CDR3 reads CASSLGAQGDTQYF. DNA for the CDR3: TGTGCCAGCAGCTTGGGTGCGCAGGGGGATACGCAGTATTTT.

CDR3 in DNA: TGCGCCAGCAGCTTGGATCCCTCGGGGACTGAAGCTTTCTTT. Amino acid sequence: CASSLDPSGTEAFF. The gene calls are TRBV5-1 and TRBJ1-1; D is uncertain. Germline values: CDR1 SGHRS, CDR2 YFSETQ. Trimming removed 0 bases at V and 5 bases at J, with 11 bases between. This CDR3 spans 14 amino acids.

This rearrangement joins TRBV6-5 to TRBJ2-5; 7 bases fit TRBD1. The CDR3 totals 13 residues. Losses at the gene ends were 6 bases for V and 3 bases for J; bases not matched to a gene: 4. The germline CDR1 and CDR2 sequences are MNHEY and SVGAGI. The CDR3 nucleotides read TGTGCCAGCAGAGGGACAGTGGAAGAGACCCAGTACTTC. Translated, it gives CASRGTVEETQYF.

CDR3 protein: CASSLGQTFGYTF. In DNA, the CDR3 is TGTGCCAGCAGCTTAGGGCAGACCTTTGGCTACACCTTC. The J gene is TRBJ1-2, the V gene TRBV7-3, with no clear D. The CDR3 sequence is 13 residues long. Germline values: CDR1 SGHTA, CDR2 FQGTGA. V was pared by 2 bases and J by 7 bases, with 11 bases between.

The CDR3 DNA is TGTGCCAGCAGCCAGGGGTATCAGCCCCAGCATTTT. It specifies CASSQGYQPQHF. The chain joins TRBV5-6 to TRBJ1-5; weak D call: TRBD1 (6 bases). Germline-derived CDR1 and CDR2 are SGHDT and YYEEEE. Trimming pared 4 bases from V and 5 bases from J, leaving 7 bases between. CDR3 length: 12 residues.